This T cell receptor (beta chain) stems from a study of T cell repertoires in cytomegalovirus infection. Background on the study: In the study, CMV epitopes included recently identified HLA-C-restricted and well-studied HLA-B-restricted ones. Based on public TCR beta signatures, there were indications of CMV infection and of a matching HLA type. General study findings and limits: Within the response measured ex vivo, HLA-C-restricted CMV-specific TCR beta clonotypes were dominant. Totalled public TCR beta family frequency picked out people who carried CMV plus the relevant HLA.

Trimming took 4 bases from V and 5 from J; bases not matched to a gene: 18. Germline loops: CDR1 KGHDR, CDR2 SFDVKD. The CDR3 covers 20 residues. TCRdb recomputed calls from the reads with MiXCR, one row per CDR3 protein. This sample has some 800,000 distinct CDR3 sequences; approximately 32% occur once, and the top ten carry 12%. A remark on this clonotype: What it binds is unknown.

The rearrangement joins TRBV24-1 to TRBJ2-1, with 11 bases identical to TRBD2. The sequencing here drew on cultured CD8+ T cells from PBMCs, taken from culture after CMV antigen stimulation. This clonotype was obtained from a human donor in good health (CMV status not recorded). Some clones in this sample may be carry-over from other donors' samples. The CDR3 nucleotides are TGTGCCACCAGTGAACCTAGCGGGGGGCTCCGAATTTTCCGCCACAATGAGCAGTTCTTC. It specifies CATSEPSGGLRIFRHNEQFF.